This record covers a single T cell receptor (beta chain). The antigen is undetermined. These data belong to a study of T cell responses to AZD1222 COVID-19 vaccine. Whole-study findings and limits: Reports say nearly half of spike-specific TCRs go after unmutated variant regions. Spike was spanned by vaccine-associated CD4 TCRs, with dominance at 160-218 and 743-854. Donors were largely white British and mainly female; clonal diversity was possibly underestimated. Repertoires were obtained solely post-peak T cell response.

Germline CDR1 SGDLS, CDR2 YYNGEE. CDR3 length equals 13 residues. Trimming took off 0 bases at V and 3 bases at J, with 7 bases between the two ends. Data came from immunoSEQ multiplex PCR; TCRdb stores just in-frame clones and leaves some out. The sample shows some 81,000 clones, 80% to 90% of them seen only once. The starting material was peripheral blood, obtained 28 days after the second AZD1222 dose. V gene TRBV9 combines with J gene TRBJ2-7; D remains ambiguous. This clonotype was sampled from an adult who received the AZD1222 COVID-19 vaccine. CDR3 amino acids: CASSVETHYEQYF. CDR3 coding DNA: TGTGCCAGCAGCGTAGAAACGCACTACGAGCAGTACTTC.